This T cell receptor beta chain was recovered during a study of technical replicates of blood from a handful of donors. The table came from immunoSEQ multiplex PCR; TCRdb's copy has only in-frame clones and leaves some out. The sample contains more than 70,000 clones, 75% to 95% of which appear only once. The CDR3 runs 14 residues. The V and J ends lost 0 bases and 7 bases respectively, with 13 bases between them. Germline CDR1 reads ENHRY; CDR2 reads SYGVKD. This clone has a single count. Sequencing was carried out using T cells isolated from PBMCs. The TCR comes from a human donor in good health. J is TRBJ2-7 and V is TRBV10-3; the D gene is possibly TRBD2 (5 bases). The CDR3 nucleotides read TGTGCCATCAGTGAGTCGGCAGGAGGATGGGAGCAGTACTTC. This translates into CAISESAGGWEQYF.